This entry lists 14 T cell receptor beta chains sequenced from one sample in a study of cytomegalovirus exposure and HLA in healthy donors. With 60 Vbeta and 13 Jbeta primers, the PCR was carried out. Using immunoSEQ multiplex PCR, the repertoire was profiled, and TCRdb retains in-frame clones only, with some absent. The sample's table shows tens of thousands of clones. Sequencing used PBMCs. The receptor set was obtained from a female donor in good health and CMV-seropositive.

The V gene is TRBV5-1, the J gene TRBJ2-1, with a weak D call TRBD2 (6 bases). Germline loops: CDR1 SGHRS, CDR2 YFSETQ. CDR3 size: 15 residues. Trimming stripped 0 bases from V and 4 bases from J, with 11 bases between. CDR3 sequence reads: CASSLVPGVYNEQFF. CDR3 in DNA: TGCGCCAGCAGCTTGGTGCCGGGAGTTTACAATGAGCAGTTCTTC.

The CDR3 reads CASSLAIYGYTF. The CDR3 DNA follows: TGTGCCAGCAGCTTAGCTATCTATGGCTACACCTTC. V and J are TRBV7-9 and TRBJ1-2, with D unresolved. This CDR3 is 12 amino acids long. CDR1 and CDR2 (germline): SEHNR, FQNEAQ (reference sequence). Between the trimmed V and J ends, which lost 0 bases and 4 bases, there was a span of 3 bases.

The rearrangement joins TRBV11-2 to TRBJ2-5, with 7 positions matching TRBD1. Germline V gives CDR1 SGHAT, CDR2 FQNNGV. The trim removed 5 bases at V and 4 bases at J, leaving 4 bases unmatched. This CDR3 has 13 amino acids. This CDR3 reads CASSGDRVETQYF. The DNA of the CDR3 is TGTGCCAGCAGCGGAGACAGGGTAGAGACCCAGTACTTC. The variable domain in full, completed from reference TRBV11-2 and TRBJ2-5, reads EAGVAQSPRYKIIEKRQSVAFWCNPISGHATLYWYQQILGQGPKLLIQFQNNGVVDDSQLPKDRFSAERLKGVDSTLKIQPAKLEDSAVYLCASSGDRVETQYFGPGTRLLVL.

The chain links TRBV10-1 to TRBJ1-1; D remains unclear. V was clipped by 0 bases and J by 1 base, with 6 bases between them. The CDR3 is 14 residues long. CDR1 is WNHNN and CDR2 is SYGVQD in the germline V gene (reference sequence). CDR3 bases: TGCGCCAGCAGTGAGTCCACACCGAACACTGAAGCTTTCTTT. It translates to CASSESTPNTEAFF.

J is TRBJ2-5 and V is TRBV19; 8 bases match TRBD2. Germline V gives CDR1 LNHDA, CDR2 SQIVND (reference sequence). V lost 6 bases, J lost 5 bases, and 11 bases stayed unmatched. The CDR3 length is 15 residues. In DNA form, the CDR3 reads TGTGCCAGTAGCAACCCCGGGGGGGCTAGGGAGACCCAGTACTTC. Translated, it gives CASSNPGGARETQYF.

The chain has TRBV20-1 and TRBJ2-5; the match to TRBD1 covers 7 bases. The germline CDR1 and CDR2 sequences are DFQATT and SNEGSKA (reference sequence). With V trimmed by 5 bases and J by 4 bases, 1 base remained unmatched. The CDR3 contains 11 residues. CDR3 region: CSADRAETQYF. In DNA form, the CDR3 reads TGCAGTGCTGACAGGGCAGAGACCCAGTACTTC.

The chain recombines TRBV28 with TRBJ2-5, with D hard to call. This CDR3 has 15 residues. Germline loops: CDR1 MDHEN, CDR2 SYDVKM. V lost 2 bases, J lost 1 base, and 11 bases lay in between. This chain's CDR3 is CASSLRTRGQETQYF. CDR3 DNA: TGTGCCAGCAGTTTAAGAACCCGCGGCCAAGAGACCCAGTACTTC.

The genes are TRBV11-2 and TRBJ2-1; D gene ambiguous. The V end was cut by 5 bases, the J end by 7 bases, with 12 bases between. Germline-derived CDR1 and CDR2 are SGHAT and FQNNGV. The CDR3 length is 13 residues. CDR3: CASSLRHGNEQFF. In nucleotides, the CDR3 is TGTGCCAGCAGCCTAAGGCACGGGAATGAGCAGTTCTTC.

The J gene is TRBJ2-5, the V gene TRBV10-3; unclear D gene. The CDR3 runs 11 residues. V was trimmed by 8 bases and J by 1 base, leaving 5 bases between them. Looked up from germline, CDR1 is ENHRY and CDR2 is SYGVKD. Here the CDR3 reads CAIGLQETQYF. CDR3 nucleotide sequence: TGTGCCATCGGCCTCCAAGAGACCCAGTACTTC.

V usage is TRBV5-1 and J usage is TRBJ2-4; 7 bases fit TRBD1. V gave up 4 bases and J gave up 6 bases; unmatched junction bases: 7. The CDR3 totals 14 residues. Germline loops: CDR1 SGHRS, CDR2 YFSETQ. The CDR3 DNA is TGCGCCAGCAGCACCGGGACAGAGGGAAACATTCAGTACTTC. This codes for CASSTGTEGNIQYF.

The chain employs TRBV7-9 and TRBJ2-3, with 8 positions matching TRBD2. The CDR3 extends over 17 amino acids. V trimming: 6 bases; J trimming: 4 bases; junction bases outside the gene matches: 15. From germline, CDR1 is SEHNR and CDR2 FQNEAQ (reference sequence). Here the CDR3 reads CASRPPPGGARADTQYF. Written as DNA, the CDR3 is TGTGCCAGCAGACCGCCCCCCGGGGGGGCCAGGGCAGATACGCAGTATTTT.

The rearrangement joins TRBV5-8 to TRBJ2-7; 9 bases match TRBD1. Germline CDR1 is SGHTS and CDR2 is YDEGEE. This CDR3 comprises 15 residues. V trimming: 1 base; J trimming: 2 bases; junction bases outside the gene matches: 4. CDR3 amino acids: CASSLRGQGAYEQYF. CDR3 sequence (DNA): TGTGCCAGCAGCTTGAGGGGACAGGGCGCCTACGAGCAGTACTTC.

By frequency, this clone registers large. This chain links TRBV6-1 with TRBJ2-7; D gene ambiguous. The CDR3 contains 15 residues. V shed 4 bases and J shed 2 bases, with 15 bases lying between them. The germline V gene encodes CDR1 MNHNS and CDR2 SASEGT. The CDR3 nucleotides read TGTGCCAGCAGTGTTTTCGCTAGTTTTACCTACGAGCAGTACTTC. Translating it yields CASSVFASFTYEQYF.

The chain carries TRBV27 and TRBJ2-5; 13 nucleotides align to TRBD2. Germline CDR1 and CDR2: MNHEY and SMNVEV (reference sequence). The CDR3 extends over 15 amino acids. Trimming cost V 2 bases and J 6 bases; bases outside gene matches: 3. The CDR3 loop reads CASSLGTSGAKTQYF. The CDR3 DNA reads as TGTGCCAGCAGTTTAGGGACTAGCGGGGCGAAGACCCAGTACTTC.